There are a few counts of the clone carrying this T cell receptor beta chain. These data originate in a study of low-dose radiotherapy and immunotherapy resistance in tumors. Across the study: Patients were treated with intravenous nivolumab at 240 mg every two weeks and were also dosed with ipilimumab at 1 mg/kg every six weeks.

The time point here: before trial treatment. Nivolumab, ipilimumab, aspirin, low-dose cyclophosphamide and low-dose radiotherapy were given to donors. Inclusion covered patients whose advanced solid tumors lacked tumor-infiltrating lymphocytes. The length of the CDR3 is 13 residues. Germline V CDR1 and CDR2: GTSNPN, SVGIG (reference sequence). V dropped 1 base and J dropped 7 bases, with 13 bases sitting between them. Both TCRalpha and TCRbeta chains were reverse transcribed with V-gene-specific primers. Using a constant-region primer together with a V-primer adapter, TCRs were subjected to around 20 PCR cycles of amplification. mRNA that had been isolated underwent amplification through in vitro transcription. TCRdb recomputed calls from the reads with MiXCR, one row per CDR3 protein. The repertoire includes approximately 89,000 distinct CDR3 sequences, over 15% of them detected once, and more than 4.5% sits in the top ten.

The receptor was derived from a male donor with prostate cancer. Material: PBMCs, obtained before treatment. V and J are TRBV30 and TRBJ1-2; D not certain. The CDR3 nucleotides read TGTGCCTGGAGTGGCTCGGGGTCTGGTGGCTACACCTTC. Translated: CAWSGSGSGGYTF.